The 15 T cell receptor beta chains below all came from one sample that was sequenced in a study of response to subunit inactivated influenza vaccine. From the RT-PCR reads, TCRdb called clonotypes with MiXCR, one entry per CDR3 protein. The repertoire holds approximately 500,000 distinct CDR3 sequences, with approximately 13% as singletons. Sequencing used PBMCs from blood, obtained about 40 days after vaccination. All receptors come from a man in his fifties or sixties who received an inactivated influenza vaccine.

This clonotype appeared a few times. V and J are TRBV5-1 and TRBJ2-2, with TRBD1 as a possible D gene (6 bases). With 2 bases removed from V and 4 bases from J, the gap between germline ends came to 12 bases. The CDR3 contains 15 residues. Per germline, CDR1 SGHRS and CDR2 YFSETQ. CDR3 nucleotide sequence: TGCGCCAGCAGCTTCCACAGGGCCGGCACCGGGGAGCTGTTTTTT. Its translation: CASSFHRAGTGELFF.

This clonotype has a count of ten or more. The rearrangement links TRBV6-1 to TRBJ2-7, with TRBD1 matching over 7 bases. Germline V gene lookup returns CDR1 MNHNS and CDR2 SASEGT. This CDR3 contains 15 residues. The V and J ends lost 5 bases and 4 bases, in that order; junction bases with no gene match: 11. CDR3 coding DNA: TGTGCCAGCAGTCCAAGCCCGGGACAGCAGTACGAGCAGTACTTC. Encoded protein: CASSPSPGQQYEQYF.

The chain links TRBV14 to TRBJ2-7, with TRBD2 as a possible D gene (5 bases). Germline V gene data show CDR1 as SGHDN and CDR2 as FVKESK. The CDR3 loop spans 16 amino acids. V lost 1 base and J 0 bases, leaving 13 bases between the germline ends. The CDR3 spells CASSQGVARSSYEQYF. The CDR3 DNA reads TGTGCCAGCAGCCAAGGGGTAGCGAGGAGCTCCTACGAGCAGTACTTC. Full variable domain (missing parts from reference TRBV14 and TRBJ2-7): EAGVTQFPSHSVIEKGQTVTLRCDPISGHDNLYWYRRVMGKEIKFLLHFVKESKQDESGMPNNRFLAERTGGTYSTLKVQPAELEDSGVYFCASSQGVARSSYEQYFGPGTRLTVT.

Worth noting for this clonotype: Relative to the germline gene, one junction end is altered; a read error may explain this. The chain has TRBV20-1 and TRBJ2-1, with 7 nucleotides matching TRBD2. Germline loops: CDR1 DFQATT, CDR2 SNEGSKA (reference sequence). The CDR3 covers 16 residues. CDR3 nucleotides: TGCTGTGCTAGGAGGGCGGGAGTAGGTCTTATTCATGAGCAGTTCTTC. Translating gives CCARRAGVGLIHEQFF.

This chain connects TRBV5-1 to TRBJ2-1; 14 bases match TRBD2. CDR1 and CDR2 (germline): SGHRS, YFSETQ. CDR3 size: 20 residues. Germline trimming cut 3 bases from V and 8 bases from J; bases unmatched to any gene: 19. The DNA for the CDR3 is TGCGCCAGCAGCTCCAGACTAGCGGGGGGGCTTGGTACATTTATCCATGAGCAGTTCTTC. It specifies CASSSRLAGGLGTFIHEQFF.

The rearrangement joins TRBV20-1 to TRBJ2-5, with 7 bases identical to TRBD2. This CDR3 region has 14 residues. V was clipped by 7 bases and J by 1 base; unmatched bases: 9. Germline V CDR1 and CDR2: DFQATT, SNEGSKA (reference sequence). In nucleotides, the CDR3 is TGCAGTGAACAAAAAGCGGGGTCCCAAGAGACCCAGTACTTC. Translating it yields CSEQKAGSQETQYF.

This clonotype was seen only a few times. The chain joins TRBV10-3 to TRBJ2-1, with D hard to call. The CDR3 runs to 14 residues. CDR1 ENHRY and CDR2 SYGVKD come from the germline V gene. Trimming removed 0 bases at V and 2 bases at J, with 5 bases between. DNA of the CDR3: TGTGCCATCAGTGAGTCCCCTCCCTACAATGAGCAGTTCTTC. This encodes CAISESPPYNEQFF.

The V gene is TRBV25-1, the J gene TRBJ1-2; D not resolved. This CDR3 comprises 10 residues. Germline V gives CDR1 MGHDK, CDR2 SYGVNS. Deletions cut 6 bases from V and 6 bases from J, with 5 bases between. The CDR3 DNA follows: TGTGCCAGCAGGGGAGATGGCTACACCTTC. Protein sequence: CASRGDGYTF.

The chain has TRBV5-1 and TRBJ2-1; TRBD1 aligns across 8 bases. CDR1 and CDR2 from the germline V gene are SGHRS and YFSETQ. There are 14 residues in the CDR3. Trimming cost V 0 bases and J 6 bases; bases outside gene matches: 2. The CDR3 nucleotides read TGCGCCAGCAGCTTGGGGGACAGGAGCAATGAGCAGTTCTTC. It specifies CASSLGDRSNEQFF.

The CDR3 nucleotides are TGCAGTGCTGCCCTAGCGGGGGGGTCCGATACGCAGTATTTT. Translating gives CSAALAGGSDTQYF. The chain has TRBV20-1 and TRBJ2-3; 12 nucleotides line up with TRBD2. The trim removed 5 bases at V and 6 bases at J, leaving 6 bases unmatched. This CDR3 has 14 amino acids. Germline CDR1 and CDR2: DFQATT and SNEGSKA (reference sequence).

This chain uses TRBV11-2 with TRBJ2-5, with 8 nucleotides matching TRBD2. Per the germline V gene, CDR1 is SGHAT and CDR2 is FQNNGV. The CDR3 loop spans 18 amino acids. With V trimmed by 4 bases and J by 2 bases, 15 bases remained unmatched. The CDR3 nucleotides read TGTGCCAGCAGCTACCTATATGCGGGGGGACCAATACAAGAGACCCAGTACTTC. Translation gives CASSYLYAGGPIQETQYF.

This clonotype was observed at least ten times. The V and J genes are TRBV7-9 and TRBJ1-2; 8 bases agree with TRBD1. This CDR3 contains 14 residues. V shed 5 bases and J 8 bases; nucleotides not matched to a gene: 10. Germline V lookup: CDR1 SEHNR, CDR2 FQNEAQ (reference sequence). DNA for the CDR3: TGTGCCAGCAGCCGAGATCTCAGGGGGCGAGGCTACACCTTC. Its translation is CASSRDLRGRGYTF. The full variable domain, in which reference TRBV7-9 and TRBJ1-2 provide the parts outside the CDR3, is DTGVSQNPRHKITKRGQNVTFRCDPISEHNRLYWYRQTLGQGPEFLTYFQNEAQLEKSRLLSDRFSAERPKGSFSTLEIQRTEQGDSAMYLCASSRDLRGRGYTFGSGTRLTVV.

This clonotype was seen a few times. The rearrangement joins TRBV7-8 to TRBJ1-5; no clear D gene. CDR1 is SGHVS and CDR2 is FQNEAQ in the germline V gene. The CDR3 length is 13 residues. V was shortened by 1 base and J by 9 bases, with 10 bases between the two germline ends. The CDR3 nucleotides are TGTGCCAGCAGCTTAGGGGGTCCTTCGCCCCAGCATTTT. The encoded protein is CASSLGGPSPQHF.

In this sample, this clonotype turned up a few times. The gene calls are TRBV4-1 and TRBJ1-5, with TRBD1 matching over 7 bases. J gave up 3 bases and V 1 base, and 3 bases lay outside the gene matches. CDR1 is MGHRA, CDR2 YSYEKL, per germline. The CDR3 runs to 15 residues. The CDR3 sequence is CASSQAGTANQPQHF. Here the CDR3 DNA reads TGCGCCAGCAGCCAAGCCGGGACAGCCAATCAGCCCCAGCATTTT.

This clonotype has just a few counts. This chain connects TRBV7-9 to TRBJ2-7, with D possibly being TRBD2 (7 bases). Trimming took off 1 base at V and 4 bases at J, with 11 bases between the two ends. The CDR3 is made up of 14 amino acids. The germline gives CDR1 SEHNR, CDR2 FQNEAQ (reference sequence). In DNA, the CDR3 is TGTGCCAGCAGCTTAGAAGGGGGGGCGTACGAGCAGTACTTC. Protein product: CASSLEGGAYEQYF.